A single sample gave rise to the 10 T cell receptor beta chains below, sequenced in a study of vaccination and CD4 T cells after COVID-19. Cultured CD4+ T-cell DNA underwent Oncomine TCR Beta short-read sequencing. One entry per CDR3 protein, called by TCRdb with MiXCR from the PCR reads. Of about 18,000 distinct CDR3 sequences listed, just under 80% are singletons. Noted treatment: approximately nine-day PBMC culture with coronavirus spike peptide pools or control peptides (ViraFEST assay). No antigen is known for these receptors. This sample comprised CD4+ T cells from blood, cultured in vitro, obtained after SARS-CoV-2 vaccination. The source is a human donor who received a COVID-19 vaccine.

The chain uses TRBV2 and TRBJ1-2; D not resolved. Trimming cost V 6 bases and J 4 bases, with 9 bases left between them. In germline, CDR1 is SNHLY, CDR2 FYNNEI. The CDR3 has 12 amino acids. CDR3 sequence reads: CASSLASYGYTF. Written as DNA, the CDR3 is TGTGCCAGCAGCTTAGCCTCCTATGGCTACACCTTC.

DNA for the CDR3: TGTGCCAGCAGTACCGGCGGGCAGGGTATTGGGTGGGGCACTGAAGCTTTCTTT. Translating it yields CASSTGGQGIGWGTEAFF. The V gene is TRBV6-1, the J gene TRBJ1-1; TRBD1 might be the D (5 bases). Between the trimmed V and J ends, which lost 5 bases and 4 bases, there was a span of 26 bases. CDR1 is MNHNS and CDR2 is SASEGT in the germline V gene. The length of the CDR3 is 18 residues.

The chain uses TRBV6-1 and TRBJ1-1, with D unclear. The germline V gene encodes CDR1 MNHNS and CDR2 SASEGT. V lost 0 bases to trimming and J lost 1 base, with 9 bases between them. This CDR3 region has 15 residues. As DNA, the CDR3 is TGTGCCAGCAGTGAAGCGCTTATGGAGAACACTGAAGCTTTCTTT. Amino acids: CASSEALMENTEAFF.

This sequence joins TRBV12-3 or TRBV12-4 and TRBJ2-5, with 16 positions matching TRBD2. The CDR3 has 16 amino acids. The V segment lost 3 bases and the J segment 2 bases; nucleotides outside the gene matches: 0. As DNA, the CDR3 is TGTGCCAGCAGTTTGGGACTAGCGGGGGGGCAAGAGACCCAGTACTTC. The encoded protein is CASSLGLAGGQETQYF.

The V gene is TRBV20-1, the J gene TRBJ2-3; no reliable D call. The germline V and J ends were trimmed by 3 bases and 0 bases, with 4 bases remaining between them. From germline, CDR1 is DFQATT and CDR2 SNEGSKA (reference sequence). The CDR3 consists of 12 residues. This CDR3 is CSASQSTDTQYF. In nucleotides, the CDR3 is TGCAGTGCTAGTCAGAGCACAGATACGCAGTATTTT.

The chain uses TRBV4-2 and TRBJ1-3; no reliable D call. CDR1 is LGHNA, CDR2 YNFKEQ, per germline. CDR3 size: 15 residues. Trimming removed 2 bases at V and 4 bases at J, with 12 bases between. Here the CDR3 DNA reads TGTGCCAGCAGCCAACCCGGGGATCCCGGAAACACCATATATTTT. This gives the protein CASSQPGDPGNTIYF.

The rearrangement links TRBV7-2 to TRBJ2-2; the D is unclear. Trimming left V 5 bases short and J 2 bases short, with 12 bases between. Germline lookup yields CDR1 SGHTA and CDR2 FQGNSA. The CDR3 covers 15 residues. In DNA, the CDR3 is TGTGCCAGCAGCAGCCCTCCGAGAAACACCGGGGAGCTGTTTTTT. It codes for CASSSPPRNTGELFF.

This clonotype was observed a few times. CDR3 sequence (DNA): TGTGCCAGCAGCCCCTCTGGGGCAGGGGGATTAACTAATGAAAAACTGTTTTTT. It is translated as CASSPSGAGGLTNEKLFF. The V and J genes are TRBV21-1 and TRBJ1-4; no check of the table's D call, TRBD1, against the DNA was made. TRBV21-1 is noted as a pseudogene. This CDR3 spans 18 amino acids.

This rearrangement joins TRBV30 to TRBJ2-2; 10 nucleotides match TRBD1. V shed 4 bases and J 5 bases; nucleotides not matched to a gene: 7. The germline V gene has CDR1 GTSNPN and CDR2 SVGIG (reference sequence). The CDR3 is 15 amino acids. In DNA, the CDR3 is TGTGCCTGGATAAAAGGGACAGGGGCGACCGGGGAGCTGTTTTTT. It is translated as CAWIKGTGATGELFF. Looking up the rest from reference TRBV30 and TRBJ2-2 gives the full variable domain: SQTIHQWPATLVQPVGSPLSLECTVEGTSNPNLYWYRQAAGRGLQLLFYSVGIGQISSEVPQNLSASRPQDRQFILSSKKLLLSDSGFYLCAWIKGTGATGELFFGEGSRLTVL.

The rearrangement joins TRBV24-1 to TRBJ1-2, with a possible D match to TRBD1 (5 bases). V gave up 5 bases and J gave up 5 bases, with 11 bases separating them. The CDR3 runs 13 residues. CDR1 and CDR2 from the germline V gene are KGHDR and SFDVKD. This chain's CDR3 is CATSGGRQYGYTF. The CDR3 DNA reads TGTGCCACCAGTGGGGGACGCCAATATGGCTACACCTTC.